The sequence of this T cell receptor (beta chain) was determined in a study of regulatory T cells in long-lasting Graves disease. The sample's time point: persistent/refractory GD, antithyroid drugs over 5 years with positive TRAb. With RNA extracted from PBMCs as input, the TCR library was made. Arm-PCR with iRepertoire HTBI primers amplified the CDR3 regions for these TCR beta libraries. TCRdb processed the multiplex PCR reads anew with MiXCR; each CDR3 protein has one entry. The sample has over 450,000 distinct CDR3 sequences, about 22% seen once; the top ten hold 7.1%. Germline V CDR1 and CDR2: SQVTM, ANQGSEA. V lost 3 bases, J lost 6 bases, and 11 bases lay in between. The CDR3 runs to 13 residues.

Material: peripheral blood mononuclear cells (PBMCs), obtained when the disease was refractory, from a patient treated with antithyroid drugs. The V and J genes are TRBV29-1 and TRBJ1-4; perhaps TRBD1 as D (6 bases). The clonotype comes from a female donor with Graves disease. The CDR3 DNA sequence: TGCAGCGTTGAGGACAGCCCCCATGAAAAACTGTTTTTT. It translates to CSVEDSPHEKLFF.